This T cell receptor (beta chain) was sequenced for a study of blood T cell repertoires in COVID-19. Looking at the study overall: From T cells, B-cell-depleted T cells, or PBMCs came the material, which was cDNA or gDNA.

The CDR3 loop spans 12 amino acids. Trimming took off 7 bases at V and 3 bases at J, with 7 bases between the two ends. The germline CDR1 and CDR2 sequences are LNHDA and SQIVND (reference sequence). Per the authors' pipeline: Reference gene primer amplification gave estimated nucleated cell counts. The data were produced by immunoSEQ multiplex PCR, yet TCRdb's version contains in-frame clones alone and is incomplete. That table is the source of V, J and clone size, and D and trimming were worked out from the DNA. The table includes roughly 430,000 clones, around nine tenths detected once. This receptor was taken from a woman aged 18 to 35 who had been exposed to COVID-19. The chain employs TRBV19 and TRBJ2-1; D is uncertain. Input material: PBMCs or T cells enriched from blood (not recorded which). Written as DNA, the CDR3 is TGTGCCAGTAAACATGGCTACAATGAGCAGTTCTTC. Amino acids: CASKHGYNEQFF.